This T cell receptor (beta chain) was captured in a study of T cell changes during pregnancy in multiple sclerosis. The protocol was immunoSEQ multiplex PCR, while the TCRdb copy is restricted to in-frame clones and leaves out a portion. The sample carries tens of thousands of clones, more than 75% recorded once. Germline CDR1 and CDR2: SNHLY and FYNNEI. J gave up 1 base and V 4 bases, and 10 bases lay outside the gene matches. CDR3 length equals 17 residues. This chain links TRBV2 with TRBJ1-1, with 9 nucleotides matching TRBD1. The receptor comes from a female donor with multiple sclerosis, enrolled in a pregnancy study. This sample comprised CD4+ T cells from peripheral blood mononuclear cells, obtained in the first trimester of pregnancy. In nucleotides, the CDR3 is TGTGCCAGCAGTGCCCCGCCGGGACAGGGACCGAACACTGAAGCTTTCTTT. It translates to CASSAPPGQGPNTEAFF.